The rows below give T cell receptor beta chains drawn from one sample of a study of radiotherapy plus CTLA-4 blockade in lung cancer. Assay: immunoSEQ multiplex PCR; the TCRdb copy retains only in-frame clones and omits some. Of nearly 15,000 clones detected, approximately 72% appear once; the ten largest clones hold about 55%. The sequencing used peripheral blood, collected from a patient treated with radiotherapy plus ipilimumab. The receptors here all came from a human donor with non-small cell lung cancer whose response to radiotherapy plus ipilimumab could not be evaluated. The CDR3 runs from the conserved cysteine through the conserved F or W. A D gene is named only where the DNA matches it firmly. The listing skips clone size in some rows; elsewhere it reads once, few, many or a size class.

>TRBV5-1|NA|TRBJ2-5|TRBD1
CASDTGTGQETQYF
TGCGCCAGCGATACCGGGACAGGGCAAGAGACCCAGTACTTC
>TRBV6-1|NA|TRBJ2-3|TRBD2
CASGPGTSVADTQYF
TGTGCCAGCGGTCCCGGGACTAGCGTCGCAGATACGCAGTATTTT
>TRBV5-6|NA|TRBJ2-2|TRBD1
CASSGTGAGELFF
TGTGCCAGCAGCGGCACAGGGGCCGGGGAGCTGTTTTTT
>TRBV18|NA|TRBJ2-1|TRBD1
CASSLFGQGAGNEQFF
TGTGCCAGCTCACTATTTGGCCAGGGGGCTGGGAATGAGCAGTTCTTC
>TRBV10-1|NA|TRBJ1-6|TRBD1
CASTQLPGQSSPLHF
TGCGCCAGCACTCAACTACCGGGACAGTCTTCACCCCTCCACTTT
>TRBV7-8|NA|TRBJ2-3|NA
CASSLGLVTDTQYF
TGTGCCAGCAGCTTAGGACTGGTCACAGATACGCAGTATTTT
>TRBV5-1|once|TRBJ2-3|NA
CASSPRASTDTQYF
TGCGCCAGCAGCCCCCGCGCTAGCACAGATACGCAGTATTTT
>TRBV4-2|NA|TRBJ1-1|NA
CASSQEGEVGEAFF
TGTGCCAGCAGCCAAGAAGGGGAAGTGGGTGAAGCTTTCTTT
>TRBV6-6|many|TRBJ2-3|NA
CASTPSGGRGDTQYF
TGTGCCAGCACCCCCTCCGGGGGGCGGGGGGATACGCAGTATTTT
>TRBV11-2|once|TRBJ1-6|NA
CASSLEDRTYSPLHF
TGTGCCAGCAGCTTAGAGGACAGAACTTATTCACCCCTCCACTTT
>TRBV5-4|NA|TRBJ2-4|TRBD2
CASSQRGGQNIQYF
TGTGCCAGCAGCCAGCGGGGGGGCCAAAACATTCAGTACTTC
>TRBV7-2|once|TRBJ1-2|TRBD1
CASRRQGANYGYTF
TGTGCCAGCAGGCGACAGGGGGCTAACTATGGCTACACCTTC
>TRBV29-1|NA|TRBJ2-7|NA
CSVITVYSYGQYF
TGCAGCGTTATAACAGTGTACTCCTACGGGCAGTACTTC
>TRBV20-1|NA|TRBJ1-2|NA
CSARAYGYTF
TGCAGTGCTAGGGCCTATGGCTACACCTTC
>TRBV28|NA|TRBJ2-6|NA
CASSPRHTGANVLTF
TGTGCCAGCAGTCCGCGACATACTGGGGCCAACGTCCTGACTTTC
>TRBV29-1|NA|TRBJ1-3|NA
CSATGTAVGGNTIYF
TGCAGCGCGACCGGGACTGCCGTAGGGGGAAACACCATATATTTT
>TRBV23-1|few|TRBJ1-1|NA
CAKRPNTEAFF
TGCGCTAAGAGGCCTAACACTGAAGCTTTCTTT
>TRBV19|few|TRBJ1-1|TRBD1
CASNQDRTNTEAFF
TGTGCCAGTAACCAGGACAGGACCAACACTGAAGCTTTCTTT
>TRBV30|NA|TRBJ1-1|NA
CPWSAGVTEAFF
TGTCCCTGGAGTGCGGGGGTCACTGAAGCTTTCTTT
>TRBV6-6|NA|TRBJ2-2|TRBD1
CASSPPGQGGTGELFF
TGTGCCAGCAGTCCTCCGGGACAGGGTGGCACCGGGGAGCTGTTTTTT
>TRBV7-2|NA|TRBJ2-1|TRBD2
CASSLTGGVYNEQFF
TGTGCCAGCAGCTTAACGGGGGGGGTGTACAATGAGCAGTTCTTC
>TRBV30|NA|TRBJ2-4|NA
CAWSEERGSYIQYF
TGTGCCTGGAGCGAGGAAAGGGGGAGTTACATTCAGTACTTC
>TRBV29-1|NA|TRBJ2-1|NA
CSVVAQGGGNEQFF
TGCAGCGTTGTCGCGCAGGGGGGAGGTAATGAGCAGTTCTTC
>TRBV5-4|NA|TRBJ2-3|TRBD2
CASKSGLYTDTQYF
TGTGCCAGCAAGTCGGGACTATACACAGATACGCAGTATTTT
>TRBV6-5|NA|TRBJ1-6|TRBD1
CASSYSKQGNSPLHF
TGTGCCAGCAGTTACTCGAAACAGGGGAATTCACCCCTCCACTTT
>TRBV4-2|NA|TRBJ2-5|TRBD2
CASSQGPLTSGAQETQYF
TGTGCCAGCAGCCAGGGCCCCTTGACTAGCGGGGCCCAAGAGACCCAGTACTTC
>TRBV5-1|NA|TRBJ2-5|TRBD2
CASSLAGGSETQYF
TGCGCCAGCAGCTTGGCGGGGGGATCAGAGACCCAGTACTTC
>TRBV11-2|once|TRBJ1-3|TRBD1
CASSLMAGTGSGNTIYF
TGTGCCAGCAGCTTAATGGCTGGGACAGGGTCAGGAAACACCATATATTTT
>TRBV19|NA|TRBJ1-1|NA
CATYKNTEAFF
TGTGCCACTTACAAGAACACTGAAGCTTTCTTT
>TRBV9|NA|TRBJ2-3|NA
CASSVNPDSGTSTDTQYF
TGTGCCAGCAGCGTAAATCCGGACTCAGGAACTAGCACAGATACGCAGTATTTT
>TRBV5-1|NA|TRBJ2-1|TRBD2
CASGPGGDNEQFF
TGCGCGTCGGGGCCGGGGGGGGACAATGAGCAGTTCTTC
>TRBV2|NA|TRBJ1-4|TRBD1
CASSGGTGINEKLFF
TGTGCCAGCAGTGGAGGGACAGGGATTAATGAAAAACTGTTTTTT
>TRBV5-1|NA|TRBJ2-1|NA
CASSLAPGYNEQFF
TGCGCCAGCAGCTTGGCCCCAGGGTACAATGAGCAGTTCTTC
>TRBV2|NA|TRBJ2-2|NA
CASTTGSDTGELFF
TGTGCCAGCACCACAGGGTCGGACACCGGGGAGCTGTTTTTT
>TRBV5-4|NA|TRBJ1-2|NA
CASSPRDTRPYGYTF
TGTGCCAGCAGCCCCCGGGACACCAGGCCCTATGGCTACACCTTC
>TRBV6-5|NA|TRBJ2-5|TRBD1
CASSRQGARETQYF
TGTGCCAGCAGTCGACAGGGGGCGCGGGAGACCCAGTACTTC
>TRBV15|NA|TRBJ1-4|TRBD1
CATSSEGQGNEKLFF
TGTGCCACCAGCAGCGAGGGACAGGGAAATGAAAAACTGTTTTTT
>TRBV30|NA|TRBJ2-3|NA
CALRTGADTQYF
TGTGCCTTACGGACTGGGGCAGATACGCAGTATTTT
>TRBV7-2|NA|TRBJ2-2|TRBD1
CASSSDREIGELFF
TGTGCCAGCAGCTCGGACAGGGAGATCGGGGAGCTGTTTTTT
>TRBV10-3|few|TRBJ1-1|TRBD1
CAISLQGAGSEAFF
TGTGCCATCAGTCTACAGGGGGCGGGATCTGAAGCTTTCTTT
>TRBV19|few|TRBJ1-4|NA
CASRDSATNEKLFF
TGTGCCAGTAGGGACAGTGCAACTAATGAAAAACTGTTTTTT
>TRBV7-9|NA|TRBJ1-1|NA
CASSSLGGDNRNTEAFF
TGTGCCAGCAGCTCCCTAGGGGGGGATAATAGGAACACTGAAGCTTTCTTT
>TRBV5-1|NA|TRBJ1-3|TRBD1
CASSLAGGEGNTIYF
TGCGCCAGCAGCTTGGCAGGGGGAGAGGGAAACACCATATATTTT
>TRBV15|once|TRBJ1-5|TRBD1
CATSRGVATRGYSNQPQHF
TGTGCCACCAGCAGAGGTGTAGCAACCAGGGGGTATAGCAATCAGCCCCAGCATTTT
>TRBV7-9|NA|TRBJ2-7|NA
CASSLGWPGAESEQYF
TGTGCCAGCAGCTTAGGGTGGCCGGGAGCGGAGTCCGAGCAGTACTTC
>TRBV7-2|NA|TRBJ2-1|NA
CASSIRGGDEQFF
TGTGCCAGCAGTATCAGAGGGGGAGATGAGCAGTTCTTC